This TCR beta chain was recovered during a study of control samples from healthy donors and cancer patients. The table came from immunoSEQ multiplex PCR; TCRdb's copy has only in-frame clones and leaves some out. The table shows about 57,000 clones, with less than 95% occurring only once. The CDR3 sequence is 14 residues long. The V segment lost 4 bases and the J segment 4 bases; nucleotides outside the gene matches: 3. Germline CDR1 SGHRS, CDR2 YFSETQ. This clone turned up a few times. Sequencing was performed on PBMCs. This sequence originates from a man aged 25 to 45 with colorectal cancer. The V gene is TRBV5-1, the J gene TRBJ2-2; TRBD2 matches at 8 bases. The CDR3, as DNA: TGCGCCAGCAGCCCGGGGGGGGTCACCGGGGAGCTGTTTTTT. It translates to CASSPGGVTGELFF. The full variable domain, its missing parts supplied by reference TRBV5-1 and TRBJ2-2, is KAGVTQTPRYLIKTRGQQVTLSCSPISGHRSVSWYQQTPGQGLQFLFEYFSETQRNKGNFPGRFSGRQFSNSRSEMNVSTLELGDSALYLCASSPGGVTGELFFGEGSRLTVL.